The 27 T cell receptor beta chains below all came from one sample that was sequenced in a study of T-cell reconstitution after alpha-beta-depleted transplantation in children. The authors prepared the TCRbeta library with unique molecular identifiers. TCRdb reprocessed the PCR reads with MiXCR, giving one entry per CDR3 protein. The sample has more than 500,000 distinct CDR3 sequences; 9.5% to 12% are singletons. The sample in question was PBMCs, mostly from graft donor cells, obtained 180 days after TCRalphabeta/CD19-depleted stem cell transplant. Receptor source: a female patient aged 2-9 years who had a stem cell transplant for aplastic anemia, so the T cells may come from the graft donor.

This clonotype has at least ten counts. This chain connects TRBV14 to TRBJ2-3; no firm D call. Trimming removed 1 base from V and 5 bases from J, with 4 bases in between. Per the germline V gene, CDR1 is SGHDN and CDR2 is FVKESK. CDR3 length: 12 amino acids. The CDR3 coding sequence is TGTGCCAGCAGCCAAGGCAAAGATACGCAGTATTTT. Amino acid sequence: CASSQGKDTQYF.

The rearrangement uses TRBV12-3 or TRBV12-4 and TRBJ1-2, with a weak D call TRBD1 (6 bases). V shed 6 bases and J shed 3 bases, with 20 bases lying between them. The CDR3 is 16 amino acids. CDR3 in DNA: TGTGCCAGCAGGATCATCCAGGGACATGGAGACTATGGCTACACCTTC. This sequence encodes CASRIIQGHGDYGYTF.

This clonotype was counted a few times. The V gene is TRBV15, the J gene TRBJ2-7, with 7 bases aligning to TRBD1. The germline gives CDR1 LNHNV, CDR2 YYDKDF (reference sequence). V was pared by 1 base and J by 3 bases, with 6 bases of the junction left unmatched. The CDR3 sequence is 15 residues long. CDR3 residues: CATSRGGQGVYEQYF. DNA of the CDR3: TGTGCCACCAGCAGAGGAGGCCAGGGGGTCTACGAGCAGTACTTC. The complete variable domain, with remaining parts taken from reference TRBV15 and TRBJ2-7, reads DAMVIQNPRYQVTQFGKPVTLSCSQTLNHNVMYWYQQKSSQAPKLLFHYYDKDFNNEADTPDNFQSRRPNTSFCFLDIRSPGLGDTAMYLCATSRGGQGVYEQYFGPGTRLTVT.

The chain is built from TRBV7-9 and TRBJ1-2; tentatively, D is TRBD1 (5 bases). V shed 5 bases and J shed 2 bases, with 12 bases lying between them. This CDR3 has 14 residues. Germline V gene sequence: CDR1 SEHNR, CDR2 FQNEAQ (reference sequence). The CDR3, as DNA: TGTGCCAGCAGCATGGGACGGGAAAACTATGGCTACACCTTC. Translation gives CASSMGRENYGYTF.

This clonotype has at least ten counts. The V and J genes are TRBV28 and TRBJ2-5, with D tentatively TRBD2 (6 bases). Germline CDR1 reads MDHEN; CDR2 reads SYDVKM. The CDR3 sequence is 15 residues long. The V end lost 2 bases, the J end lost 5 bases, and 15 bases lay between the germline ends. The CDR3 DNA follows: TGTGCCAGCAGTTTAATAGCAGGAGGGAGGGAGACCCAGTACTTC. Its protein is CASSLIAGGRETQYF.

This clonotype was observed a few times. This chain uses TRBV7-9 with TRBJ1-2, with 10 bases matching TRBD1. The germline gives CDR1 SEHNR, CDR2 FQNEAQ (reference sequence). V was clipped by 6 bases and J by 8 bases; unmatched bases: 12. This CDR3 spans 15 amino acids. The DNA for the CDR3 is TGTGCCAGCAGTCGATCCTCCGGGACAGGGGACGGCTACACCTTC. Encoded protein: CASSRSSGTGDGYTF.

This clonotype was seen a few times. The V and J genes are TRBV28 and TRBJ1-4; D remains ambiguous. The V gene lost 5 bases and the J gene lost 3 bases, with 16 bases spanning the gap. CDR1 and CDR2 (germline): MDHEN, SYDVKM. There are 16 residues in the CDR3. The CDR3 bases are TGTGCCAGCAGTCCCCTGCCTTTAATGGCTAATGAAAAACTGTTTTTT. Its protein is CASSPLPLMANEKLFF.

This clonotype has just a few counts. The rearrangement joins TRBV20-1 to TRBJ2-7; 9 positions agree with TRBD2. V gave up 6 bases and J gave up 0 bases; unmatched junction bases: 9. Germline V gene data show CDR1 as DFQATT and CDR2 as SNEGSKA (reference sequence). There are 15 residues in the CDR3. The CDR3 protein is CSALLASGVSYEQYF. As DNA, the CDR3 is TGCAGTGCCCTCTTGGCTAGCGGGGTCTCCTACGAGCAGTACTTC.

V and J are TRBV2 and TRBJ2-7, with TRBD1 identical over 10 bases. This CDR3 region has 15 residues. Per germline, CDR1 SNHLY and CDR2 FYNNEI. The J segment lost 9 bases and the V segment lost 7 bases, leaving 15 bases of the junction unmatched. CDR3 protein: CASKLGGQGRTVQYV. In DNA, the CDR3 is TGTGCCAGCAAATTGGGGGGACAGGGGCGGACAGTGCAGTACGTC.

This clonotype was observed a few times. The rearrangement uses TRBV15 and TRBJ1-2; D gene uncertain. Germline CDR1 and CDR2: LNHNV and YYDKDF (reference sequence). V was clipped by 0 bases and J by 11 bases, with 19 bases between them. The CDR3 contains 15 residues. The CDR3 sequence is CATSRDLVGGVVYTF. The CDR3 DNA reads as TGTGCCACCAGCAGAGATCTAGTGGGCGGAGTAGTGTACACCTTC.

V and J are TRBV7-2 and TRBJ2-2; D remains ambiguous. Trimming pared 0 bases from V and 6 bases from J, leaving 14 bases between. Germline V gives CDR1 SGHTA, CDR2 FQGNSA. The CDR3 length is 16 residues. CDR3 sequence reads: CASSLAGNPTAGELFF. The CDR3 DNA reads TGTGCCAGCAGCTTAGCGGGAAACCCAACCGCCGGGGAGCTGTTTTTT.

For this clonotype: A much larger clonotype is one base distant, so this may be a read error. This chain uses TRBV20-1 with TRBJ1-1, with unresolved D. There are 15 residues in the CDR3. Germline CDR1 DFQATT, CDR2 SNEGSKA (reference sequence). V was trimmed by 5 bases and J by 0 bases, leaving 16 bases between them. DNA of the CDR3: TGCAGTGCTGTTAAATCCGGGAAAATGAACACTGAAGCTTTCTTT. It encodes CSAVKSGKMNTEAFF.

This clonotype has ten or more counts. This rearrangement joins TRBV28 to TRBJ2-2; 8 bases line up with TRBD2. This CDR3 has 15 amino acids. CDR1 MDHEN and CDR2 SYDVKM come from the germline V gene. After removal of 8 bases from V and 5 bases from J, the junction contained 10 bases not matched to a gene. The CDR3 protein is CASGSLAGGTGELFF. The DNA of the CDR3 is TGTGCCAGCGGGTCCCTAGCGGGCGGTACCGGGGAGCTGTTTTTT.

J is TRBJ1-4 and V is TRBV15, with D hard to call. The CDR3 runs to 18 residues. Trimming shortened V by 1 base and J by 7 bases, and 22 bases separated the two germline ends. The germline V gene has CDR1 LNHNV and CDR2 YYDKDF (reference sequence). The CDR3 nucleotides read TGTGCCACCAGCAGAGTTACACACAGTAGGGAATTTTCTGAAAAACTGTTTTTT. Translation: CATSRVTHSREFSEKLFF.

The rearrangement joins TRBV7-2 to TRBJ2-1; tentative D call: TRBD1 (6 bases). The CDR3 has 15 amino acids. Germline values: CDR1 SGHTA, CDR2 FQGNSA. The V gene lost 7 bases and the J gene lost 4 bases, with 17 bases spanning the gap. Here the CDR3 reads CASTLGGQGYNEQFF. CDR3 in DNA: TGTGCCAGCACTTTAGGGGGACAAGGGTACAATGAGCAGTTCTTC.

This clonotype has at least ten counts. DNA for the CDR3: TGTGCCATCCGGGACAACCAAGAGACCCAGTACTTC. Amino acids: CAIRDNQETQYF. V gene TRBV10-3 combines with J gene TRBJ2-5; tentative D call: TRBD1 (6 bases). V lost 8 bases and J 0 bases, leaving 7 bases between the germline ends. The CDR3 is 12 residues long. Germline V CDR1 and CDR2: ENHRY, SYGVKD.

This clonotype was found a few times. The J gene is TRBJ1-3, the V gene TRBV7-9; possibly TRBD1 for D (5 bases). The CDR3 is made up of 13 amino acids. Per germline, CDR1 SEHNR and CDR2 FQNEAQ (reference sequence). V lost 11 bases, J lost 1 base, and 12 bases lay in between. The CDR3 DNA reads TGTGCCTACGGCGGGGGGTCTGGAAACACCATATATTTT. This gives the protein CAYGGGSGNTIYF.

The chain combines TRBV7-2 with TRBJ2-1; 7 bases match TRBD2. Germline CDR1 and CDR2: SGHTA and FQGNSA. J gave up 4 bases and V 3 bases, and 6 bases lay outside the gene matches. CDR3 size: 15 residues. CDR3 DNA: TGTGCCAGCAGCTTTACCGGGAGGACTTACAATGAGCAGTTCTTC. It codes for CASSFTGRTYNEQFF.

This clonotype has just a few counts. V is TRBV29-1 and J is TRBJ2-3; D assignment may be TRBD1 or TRBD2 (5 bases each). Germline V gene data show CDR1 as SQVTM and CDR2 as ANQGSEA. CDR3 length: 14 residues. V dropped 2 bases and J dropped 1 base, with 10 bases sitting between them. CDR3: CSVESGTRTDTQYF. The DNA for the CDR3 is TGCAGCGTTGAATCGGGGACCCGCACAGATACGCAGTATTTT.

The chain combines TRBV20-1 with TRBJ2-2; 8 bases map to TRBD2. The CDR3 loop spans 15 amino acids. V was pared by 3 bases and J by 2 bases, with 5 bases of the junction left unmatched. The germline V gene encodes CDR1 DFQATT and CDR2 SNEGSKA (reference sequence). The DNA of the CDR3 is TGCAGTGCTAGTCCCCGGGGGGGAAACACCGGGGAGCTGTTTTTT. Protein sequence: CSASPRGGNTGELFF.

Many counts were recorded for this clonotype. This sequence joins TRBV11-2 and TRBJ2-1, with a weak D call TRBD2 (6 bases). Trimming removed 0 bases at V and 0 bases at J, with 6 bases between. This CDR3 spans 15 amino acids. Germline V gene sequence: CDR1 SGHAT, CDR2 FQNNGV. CDR3 sequence reads: CASSLDGSSYNEQFF. The DNA for the CDR3 is TGTGCCAGCAGCTTAGACGGGAGCTCCTACAATGAGCAGTTCTTC.

The DNA of the CDR3 is TGTGCCAGCAGCCCTGGGCCCCCTCTCGACGAGCAGTACTTC. Encoded protein: CASSPGPPLDEQYF. V is TRBV28 and J is TRBJ2-7, with no clear D. Germline lookup yields CDR1 MDHEN and CDR2 SYDVKM. The CDR3 is 14 amino acids. V dropped 6 bases and J dropped 5 bases, with 17 bases sitting between them.

This clonotype was seen more than once but under ten times. The rearrangement links TRBV10-3 to TRBJ2-7, with D possibly being TRBD1 (5 bases). This CDR3 is 15 amino acids long. V was clipped by 3 bases and J by 3 bases, with 15 bases between them. Germline values: CDR1 ENHRY, CDR2 SYGVKD. The CDR3 loop reads CAISDQKLQGYEQYF. The CDR3, as DNA: TGTGCCATCAGTGATCAAAAACTTCAGGGCTACGAGCAGTACTTC.

The chain joins TRBV7-2 to TRBJ1-4; 8 bases map to TRBD1. After removal of 5 bases from V and 5 bases from J, the junction contained 4 bases not matched to a gene. Germline loops: CDR1 SGHTA, CDR2 FQGNSA. The CDR3 length is 14 residues. The DNA for the CDR3 is TGTGCCAGCAGCCTCCGGGACAGGAATGAAAAACTGTTTTTT. Protein: CASSLRDRNEKLFF.

This clonotype occurred a few times. The chain employs TRBV4-1 and TRBJ2-7; D might be TRBD2 (7 bases). CDR1 and CDR2 from the germline V gene are MGHRA and YSYEKL. The V gene lost 0 bases and the J gene lost 5 bases, with 32 bases spanning the gap. The CDR3 extends over 21 amino acids. CDR3 nucleotides: TGCGCCAGCAGCCAAGAATTTGGGGGAGGGGACCGGGGGCGCAAATCTAACGAGCAGTACTTC. Encoded protein: CASSQEFGGGDRGRKSNEQYF.

This rearrangement joins TRBV12-5 to TRBJ1-3; TRBD1 matches at 7 bases. Germline V gives CDR1 LGHNT, CDR2 FRNRAP. V was clipped by 0 bases and J by 8 bases; unmatched bases: 7. The CDR3 has 15 residues. Here the CDR3 DNA reads TGTGCTAGTGGTTTGGTACAAGGGGGCTCGCACACCATATATTTT. Residues: CASGLVQGGSHTIYF.

The chain combines TRBV5-5 with TRBJ2-3; no clear D. The ends were cut back, 5 bases at V and 2 bases at J, with 9 bases in the middle. CDR1 SGHKS and CDR2 YYEKEE come from the germline V gene (reference sequence). The CDR3 spans 13 residues. The CDR3 reads CASRLDHTDTQYF. The CDR3 DNA is TGTGCCAGCAGACTGGACCACACAGATACGCAGTATTTT.